This TCR beta chain was recovered during a study of cytomegalovirus exposure and HLA in healthy donors. Study conclusions and caveats: Among immune exposure information, only CMV serostatus was available.

The length of the CDR3 is 14 residues. Unmatched junction bases numbered 4, after V lost 4 bases and J lost 2 bases. CDR1 is SGHDT and CDR2 is YYEEEE in the germline V gene. Primers for the PCR totalled 60 Vbeta and 13 Jbeta. TCRdb keeps only in-frame clones here, not all; method: immunoSEQ multiplex PCR. The table lists 140,000 or so clones, approximately 65% of them singletons. By sample share, this clone is medium-sized. Its antigen is undetermined. The genes are TRBV5-6 and TRBJ2-7, with TRBD1 identical over 9 bases. The clonotype comes from an older woman in good health and CMV-seronegative. The sample comprised PBMCs. CDR3 loop: CASSPTGGPYEQYF. DNA of the CDR3: TGTGCCAGCAGCCCTACAGGGGGCCCCTACGAGCAGTACTTC. Combining the CDR3 with reference TRBV5-6 and TRBJ2-7 gives the whole variable domain DAGVTQSPTHLIKTRGQQVTLRCSPKSGHDTVSWYQQALGQGPQFIFQYYEEEERQRGNFPDRFSGHQFPNYSSELNVNALLLGDSALYLCASSPTGGPYEQYFGPGTRLTVT.